A single sample is the source of the 28 T cell receptor beta chains below, sequenced in a study of CD8 T cells in ankylosing spondylitis. General study points: Blood of patients with ankylosing spondylitis appeared to be characterized by a TCR beta motif of about eight highly homologous variants.

For these TCRs, the target antigens are not known. TCRdb re-analysed the 5' RACE reads in MiXCR, keeping a single row per CDR3 protein. The sample has 200,000 to 250,000 distinct CDR3 sequences, 6% to 8.5% seen once. What was sequenced was blood, either unsorted or a sorted T cell fraction (not recorded which). All receptors derive from a male donor with ankylosing spondylitis.

This chain uses TRBV24-1 with TRBJ2-1; maybe TRBD2 (5 bases). Germline V gene data show CDR1 as KGHDR and CDR2 as SFDVKD. The V end was cut by 9 bases, the J end by 0 bases, with 11 bases between. CDR3 length: 14 amino acids. CDR3 protein: CATADYSSYNEQFF. The DNA for the CDR3 is TGTGCCACCGCAGACTATAGCTCCTACAATGAGCAGTTCTTC.

This clonotype was found many times. The chain is built from TRBV12-3 or TRBV12-4 and TRBJ2-7; D is ambiguous. Trimming shortened V by 6 bases and J by 5 bases, and 17 bases separated the two germline ends. This CDR3 is built from 14 residues. Written as DNA, the CDR3 is TGTGCCAGCAGCCCAACCCCGGATGGAAACGAGCAGTACTTC. It codes for CASSPTPDGNEQYF.

Only a few counts were recorded for this clonotype. V gene TRBV7-9 combines with J gene TRBJ2-5; 10 nucleotides agree with TRBD2. Germline V lookup: CDR1 SEHNR, CDR2 FQNEAQ (reference sequence). The ends lost 7 bases at V and 9 bases at J; junction bases unmatched: 14. The CDR3 loop spans 15 amino acids. The chain's CDR3 is CASTPSGSGTVAQYF. CDR3 sequence (DNA): TGTGCCAGCACCCCTAGCGGGAGTGGGACGGTGGCCCAGTACTTC.

This clonotype was counted at least ten times. The chain is built from TRBV7-9 and TRBJ1-6, with a possible D match to TRBD1 (5 bases). The CDR3 runs 14 residues. V lost 1 base to trimming and J lost 11 bases, with 12 bases between them. CDR1 and CDR2 (germline): SEHNR, FQNEAQ (reference sequence). CDR3 coding DNA: TGTGCCAGCAGCTTAGGCCAGGGAAGGACACCCCTCCACTTT. Translating it yields CASSLGQGRTPLHF.

This clonotype was recorded at least ten times. The CDR3 nucleotides are TGCGCCAGCAGCCAAGATCATATAATCGGTCAGGGGGACGACGAGCAGTACTTC. Amino acids: CASSQDHIIGQGDDEQYF. The rearrangement links TRBV4-3 to TRBJ2-7, with 7 nucleotides matching TRBD1. In germline, CDR1 is LGHNA, CDR2 YSLEER. The CDR3 has 18 amino acids. V shed 0 bases and J 5 bases; nucleotides not matched to a gene: 16.

This clonotype was counted at least ten times. The chain recombines TRBV15 with TRBJ2-3; D possibly corresponds to TRBD2 (6 bases). Germline loops: CDR1 LNHNV, CDR2 YYDKDF (reference sequence). The CDR3 consists of 15 residues. The V end lost 5 bases, the J end lost 1 base, and 13 bases lay between the germline ends. The CDR3 region has the DNA TGTGCCACCAGCCTCCGACCTAGCGGCACAGATACGCAGTATTTT. Its translation: CATSLRPSGTDTQYF.

This clonotype appeared many times. The chain joins TRBV6-2 or TRBV6-3 to TRBJ2-7, with 10 bases that match TRBD2. This CDR3 spans 14 amino acids. Germline trimming cut 7 bases from V and 7 bases from J; bases unmatched to any gene: 10. Germline V gene sequence: CDR1 MNHEY, CDR2 SVGEGT. Here the CDR3 reads CASKQPGLAREQYF. The DNA for the CDR3 is TGTGCCAGCAAGCAGCCGGGACTAGCGAGAGAGCAGTACTTC.

The chain carries TRBV28 and TRBJ2-7; D is uncertain. V lost 6 bases and J 7 bases, leaving 19 bases between the germline ends. CDR1 MDHEN and CDR2 SYDVKM come from the germline V gene. This CDR3 is built from 14 residues. The CDR3 protein is CASSRPVAFGEQYF. CDR3 nucleotide sequence: TGTGCCAGCAGCCGCCCCGTGGCCTTTGGGGAGCAGTACTTC.

This clonotype was seen a few times. V and J are TRBV20-1 and TRBJ2-5, with D tentatively TRBD1 (6 bases). The CDR3 contains 14 residues. Deletions cut 3 bases from V and 5 bases from J, with 16 bases between. Germline CDR1 reads DFQATT; CDR2 reads SNEGSKA (reference sequence). The CDR3 reads CSARGAQGWETQYF. CDR3 coding DNA: TGCAGTGCTAGGGGGGCCCAGGGTTGGGAGACCCAGTACTTC.

This clonotype has a count of ten or more. The CDR3 DNA sequence: TGCAGCGTTGGAGTTTACACTGAAGCTTTCTTT. It yields the protein CSVGVYTEAFF. The rearrangement joins TRBV29-1 to TRBJ1-1; D not certain. The V gene lost 4 bases and the J gene lost 3 bases, with 6 bases spanning the gap. Germline CDR1 reads SQVTM; CDR2 reads ANQGSEA. The CDR3 is 11 amino acids.

V gene TRBV6-2 or TRBV6-3 combines with J gene TRBJ1-4; D uncertain. The germline V gene encodes CDR1 MNHEY and CDR2 SVGEGT. This CDR3 has 20 amino acids. The V and J ends lost 4 bases and 0 bases respectively, with 24 bases between them. CDR3: CASSFHPGGGYPATNEKLFF. The CDR3 DNA reads as TGTGCCAGCAGTTTCCACCCTGGAGGCGGATACCCTGCAACTAATGAAAAACTGTTTTTT.

Many counts were recorded for this clonotype. CDR3 sequence: CASSPLLAASYEQYF. The CDR3 nucleotides read TGTGCCAGCAGTCCCTTACTAGCGGCGTCCTACGAGCAGTACTTC. The chain combines TRBV7-4 with TRBJ2-7; 8 positions agree with TRBD2. CDR3 size: 15 residues. J lost 1 base, V lost 6 bases, and 8 bases had no gene match. CDR1 is SGHVT, CDR2 SQSDAQ, per germline.

The chain carries TRBV28 and TRBJ2-7; D unclear. Germline V CDR1 and CDR2: MDHEN, SYDVKM. The CDR3 is 14 amino acids. Trimming stripped 3 bases from V and 2 bases from J, with 11 bases between. DNA of the CDR3: TGTGCCAGCAGTTTCGTCCCTACCACCTACGAGCAGTACTTC. Translation: CASSFVPTTYEQYF.

This clonotype showed up many times. CDR3 nucleotides: TGTGCCAGCAGCCAACCGGGTCCCAATCAGCCCCAGCATTTT. It encodes CASSQPGPNQPQHF. The chain is built from TRBV9 and TRBJ1-5; D is undetermined. The length of the CDR3 is 14 residues. V lost 4 bases, J lost 3 bases, and 11 bases lay in between. Looked up from germline, CDR1 is SGDLS and CDR2 is YYNGEE.

There are many counts of this clonotype. J is TRBJ2-1 and V is TRBV29-1; the match to TRBD2 covers 7 bases. J was trimmed by 0 bases and V by 7 bases; bases with no gene match: 12. CDR1 and CDR2 (germline): SQVTM, ANQGSEA. The CDR3 contains 16 residues. This CDR3 reads CSAAGEGGSSYNEQFF. Written as DNA, the CDR3 is TGCAGCGCCGCGGGCGAGGGCGGGAGCTCCTACAATGAGCAGTTCTTC.

This clonotype was seen repeatedly, ten times or more. The chain carries TRBV28 and TRBJ1-1; D is unclear. The CDR3 length is 15 residues. Trimming took 3 bases from V and 0 from J, leaving 11 bases between them. Germline V gene data show CDR1 as MDHEN and CDR2 as SYDVKM. The CDR3 loop reads CASSFGPYLNTEAFF. In DNA form, the CDR3 reads TGTGCCAGCAGTTTTGGTCCCTATCTGAACACTGAAGCTTTCTTT.

This clonotype was recorded at least ten times. This rearrangement joins TRBV7-9 to TRBJ2-1, with 10 nucleotides matching TRBD2. V lost 7 bases and J lost 15; bases outside the gene matches: 9. Germline CDR1 SEHNR, CDR2 FQNEAQ (reference sequence). This CDR3 comprises 12 residues. CDR3 sequence: CASTSPGTSAFF. The DNA for the CDR3 is TGTGCCAGCACCTCCCCCGGGACTAGCGCGTTCTTC.

This clonotype occurred many times. This chain connects TRBV5-5 to TRBJ2-7, with 8 bases matching TRBD2. Per the germline V gene, CDR1 is SGHKS and CDR2 is YYEKEE (reference sequence). V dropped 3 bases and J dropped 3; count of bases not matched to a gene: 11. The CDR3 has 16 residues. CDR3 sequence reads: CASSSPHDSGDYEQYF. CDR3 DNA: TGTGCCAGCAGCTCTCCTCATGATAGCGGGGACTACGAGCAGTACTTC.

The sample holds many counts of this clonotype. The chain employs TRBV11-2 and TRBJ1-1; 8 nucleotides align to TRBD1. Germline V gene sequence: CDR1 SGHAT, CDR2 FQNNGV. The CDR3 runs to 15 residues. The V gene end was trimmed by 3 bases and the J gene end by 5 bases; junction bases not matched to a gene: 8. This CDR3 is CASSLDRVSRTEAFF. The CDR3 bases are TGTGCCAGCAGCTTGGACAGGGTCAGTCGGACTGAAGCTTTCTTT.

This clonotype occurred many times. The chain employs TRBV5-6 and TRBJ1-2; 9 nucleotides align to TRBD1. Germline values: CDR1 SGHDT, CDR2 YYEEEE. The CDR3 is 15 residues long. The junction had 8 bases not matched to a gene; V was cut back by 4 bases and J by 4 bases. The CDR3 DNA reads TGTGCCAGCAGCCTCAAGGACAGGGGCATCTATGGCTACACCTTC. Its protein is CASSLKDRGIYGYTF.

Many counts were recorded for this clonotype. This chain joins TRBV4-2 and TRBJ2-1, with 10 bases fitting TRBD2. The CDR3 runs 15 residues. The germline V gene has CDR1 LGHNA and CDR2 YNFKEQ. V dropped 4 bases and J dropped 5; count of bases not matched to a gene: 5. The CDR3 coding sequence is TGTGCCAGCAGCCTTCTAGCGGGAGTCAACAATGAGCAGTTCTTC. Its translation: CASSLLAGVNNEQFF.

Ten or more counts support this clonotype. V gene TRBV24-1 combines with J gene TRBJ2-5; D might be TRBD1 or TRBD2, each matching 6 bases. V lost 9 bases, J lost 5 bases, and 18 bases lay in between. Germline V gives CDR1 KGHDR, CDR2 SFDVKD. The CDR3 runs to 14 residues. The CDR3: CATSRRGRGETQYF. The CDR3 DNA sequence: TGTGCCACCTCCCGACGGGGGCGCGGGGAGACCCAGTACTTC.

This clonotype has a count of ten or more. The rearrangement uses TRBV7-3 and TRBJ2-1, with TRBD2 identical over 10 bases. The CDR3 spans 16 residues. Losses at the gene ends were 5 bases for V and 5 bases for J; bases not matched to a gene: 9. Germline-derived CDR1 and CDR2 are SGHTA and FQGTGA. Written as DNA, the CDR3 is TGTGCCAGCAGCCCGTTAACTAGCGGGGAAGACAATGAGCAGTTCTTC. Translated: CASSPLTSGEDNEQFF.

This clonotype was seen ten or more times. This rearrangement joins TRBV20-1 to TRBJ2-7, with D possibly being TRBD1 or TRBD2 (5 bases each). The CDR3 runs to 13 residues. CDR1 and CDR2 from the germline V gene are DFQATT and SNEGSKA (reference sequence). The V gene lost 3 bases and the J gene lost 0 bases, with 9 bases spanning the gap. The CDR3 spells CSARGPTSYEQYF. DNA of the CDR3: TGCAGTGCTAGGGGACCTACCTCCTACGAGCAGTACTTC.

This clonotype has a count of ten or more. The rearrangement uses TRBV10-3 and TRBJ1-1; D not resolved. The CDR3 runs 11 residues. Germline V CDR1 and CDR2: ENHRY, SYGVKD. V was trimmed by 3 bases and J by 11 bases, leaving 10 bases between them. The CDR3 DNA reads as TGTGCCATCAGTGACGGGATTAGCGCTTTCTTT. Protein product: CAISDGISAFF.

This clonotype has ten or more counts. J is TRBJ2-1 and V is TRBV24-1; 10 bases match TRBD2. Germline CDR1 reads KGHDR; CDR2 reads SFDVKD. The CDR3 is 16 amino acids. The J segment lost 2 bases and the V segment lost 4 bases, leaving 4 bases of the junction unmatched. The DNA of the CDR3 is TGTGCCACCAGTGACCGAAGCGGGAGGGCCTACAATGAGCAGTTCTTC. Protein sequence: CATSDRSGRAYNEQFF.

The genes are TRBV2 and TRBJ2-7; TRBD1 matches at 10 bases. Germline CDR1 SNHLY, CDR2 FYNNEI. Trimming cost V 7 bases and J 0 bases; bases outside gene matches: 9. CDR3 size: 16 residues. CDR3 sequence (DNA): TGTGCCAGCACCGAGGACAGGGGGTTCAGCTCCTACGAGCAGTACTTC. It yields the protein CASTEDRGFSSYEQYF.

This chain uses TRBV5-1 with TRBJ2-2; TRBD2 matches at 13 bases. Per germline, CDR1 SGHRS and CDR2 YFSETQ. V trimming: 6 bases; J trimming: 0 bases; junction bases outside the gene matches: 20. The CDR3 is made up of 22 amino acids. The CDR3 coding sequence is TGCGCCAGCACACACCCCGGGACTAGCGGGGCCTTTGGGACCTCGAACACCGGGGAGCTGTTTTTT. Translating it yields CASTHPGTSGAFGTSNTGELFF.